This TCR beta chain stems from a study of shared clonotypes between healthy human individuals. Study-wide results and caveats: Memory subsets generally showed lower estimated richness than naive subsets.

The donors, healthy adults who were HIV-negative, had experienced no recent acute infections or vaccinations. The method was immunoSEQ multiplex PCR; TCRdb's version includes in-frame clones alone and lacks a portion of them. The table records roughly 2,500,000 clones, over 85% of them present only once. The CDR3 runs 13 residues. V lost 3 bases to trimming and J lost 7 bases, with 12 bases between them. Per the germline V gene, CDR1 is MNHNS and CDR2 is SASEGT. To note about this clone: What it binds is unknown.

Sequenced sample: naive CD4+ T cells from PBMCs. This sample's subset: CD45RA+ positively selected. The chain employs TRBV6-1 and TRBJ2-5, with D possibly TRBD1 on 6 matching bases. This sequence originates from a man aged 18 to 30 in good health. Some clones in this sample may be carry-over from other donors' samples. Written as DNA, the CDR3 is TGTGCCAGCAGTGAGGGGCAAGGGGGGACCCAGTACTTC. Residues: CASSEGQGGTQYF.